Listed below are T cell receptor beta chains from one sample, sequenced in a study of T cell responses to AZD1222 COVID-19 vaccine. Using immunoSEQ multiplex PCR, the repertoire was profiled, and TCRdb retains in-frame clones only, with some absent. Among approximately 190,000 clones, approximately 92% were seen once, and the ten largest hold 1% to 1.5%. Sample: peripheral blood, taken on day 0 of AZD1222 vaccination. These receptors all stem from an adult in good health. CDR3s include the opening cysteine and the closing phenylalanine or tryptophan. The order of the fields is J gene, V gene, D gene, clone size, CDR3 length, CDR3 protein, CDR3 DNA. A D gene is named only where the DNA matches it firmly. The size of a clone is reported for some rows only, either as once, few or many, or as a class for expanded clones.

j_call: TRBJ1-1; v_call: TRBV4-3; d_call: .; clone_size: .; cdr3_length: 14; cdr3_aa: CASSQVGLRTEAFF; cdr3_nt: TGCGCCAGCAGCCAAGTAGGACTGAGGACTGAAGCTTTCTTT
j_call: TRBJ2-7; v_call: TRBV19; d_call: TRBD1; clone_size: .; cdr3_length: 15; cdr3_aa: CASSPTQGASYEQYF; cdr3_nt: TGTGCCAGTAGTCCAACACAGGGGGCCTCCTACGAGCAGTACTTC
j_call: TRBJ1-2; v_call: TRBV19; d_call: TRBD1; clone_size: .; cdr3_length: 14; cdr3_aa: CASTTGDLSVGYTF; cdr3_nt: TGTGCCAGCACGACAGGGGACCTGTCTGTTGGCTACACCTTC
j_call: TRBJ2-3; v_call: TRBV2; d_call: .; clone_size: .; cdr3_length: 16; cdr3_aa: CASSERDVVLADTQYF; cdr3_nt: TGTGCCAGCAGTGAGAGGGACGTGGTTTTGGCAGATACGCAGTATTTT
j_call: TRBJ1-2; v_call: TRBV3-1/TRBV3-2; d_call: .; clone_size: .; cdr3_length: 13; cdr3_aa: CASSQDGPSGYTF; cdr3_nt: TGTGCCAGCAGCCAAGATGGCCCTTCAGGCTACACCTTC
j_call: TRBJ2-3; v_call: TRBV5-1; d_call: .; clone_size: .; cdr3_length: 16; cdr3_aa: CASSLEEDRSTDTQYF; cdr3_nt: TGCGCCAGCAGCTTGGAGGAGGACCGTAGCACAGATACGCAGTATTTT
j_call: TRBJ2-1; v_call: TRBV9; d_call: .; clone_size: .; cdr3_length: 11; cdr3_aa: CASAGNNEQFF; cdr3_nt: TGTGCCAGCGCAGGGAACAATGAGCAGTTCTTC
j_call: TRBJ1-5; v_call: TRBV3-1/TRBV3-2; d_call: .; clone_size: .; cdr3_length: 14; cdr3_aa: CASSVEINNQPQHF; cdr3_nt: TGTGCCAGCAGCGTAGAGATAAACAATCAGCCCCAGCATTTT
j_call: TRBJ2-7; v_call: TRBV9; d_call: .; clone_size: .; cdr3_length: 15; cdr3_aa: CASSVDSGPIYEQYF; cdr3_nt: TGTGCCAGCAGCGTAGACAGCGGGCCTATCTACGAGCAGTACTTC
j_call: TRBJ1-1; v_call: TRBV27; d_call: .; clone_size: .; cdr3_length: 16; cdr3_aa: CASSSLWGVKSTEAFF; cdr3_nt: TGTGCCAGCAGTTCCCTCTGGGGGGTAAAGAGCACTGAAGCTTTCTTT
j_call: TRBJ1-2; v_call: TRBV7-9; d_call: .; clone_size: .; cdr3_length: 12; cdr3_aa: CASRYGPYGYTF; cdr3_nt: TGTGCCAGCCGGTACGGACCCTATGGCTACACCTTC
j_call: TRBJ1-2; v_call: TRBV14; d_call: .; clone_size: .; cdr3_length: 14; cdr3_aa: CASSQAQLTYGYTF; cdr3_nt: TGTGCCAGCAGCCAAGCCCAGCTTACTTATGGCTACACCTTC
j_call: TRBJ1-4; v_call: TRBV6-2/TRBV6-3; d_call: .; clone_size: .; cdr3_length: 15; cdr3_aa: CASSSPDKVREKLFF; cdr3_nt: TGTGCCAGCAGTTCTCCGGACAAGGTTAGGGAAAAACTGTTTTTT
j_call: TRBJ1-3; v_call: TRBV9; d_call: .; clone_size: .; cdr3_length: 17; cdr3_aa: CASSVATGGYSGNTIYF; cdr3_nt: TGTGCCAGCAGCGTAGCTACAGGAGGCTACTCTGGAAACACCATATATTTT
j_call: TRBJ1-2; v_call: TRBV11-1; d_call: TRBD1; clone_size: once; cdr3_length: 15; cdr3_aa: CASSPPGQTIYGYTF; cdr3_nt: TGTGCCAGCAGCCCCCCGGGACAGACGATCTATGGCTACACCTTC
j_call: TRBJ2-3; v_call: TRBV5-1; d_call: .; clone_size: .; cdr3_length: 14; cdr3_aa: CASSPPGGTDTQYF; cdr3_nt: TGCGCCAGCAGCCCCCCGGGGGGCACAGATACGCAGTATTTT
j_call: TRBJ2-1; v_call: TRBV7-9; d_call: TRBD1; clone_size: .; cdr3_length: 16; cdr3_aa: CASSTRDRGPYNEQFF; cdr3_nt: TGTGCCAGCAGTACCCGGGACAGGGGCCCCTACAATGAGCAGTTCTTC
j_call: TRBJ2-5; v_call: TRBV5-6; d_call: .; clone_size: .; cdr3_length: 13; cdr3_aa: CASSLGSGQTQYF; cdr3_nt: TGTGCCAGCAGCTTGGGAAGCGGTCAGACCCAGTACTTC
j_call: TRBJ1-2; v_call: TRBV4-3; d_call: .; clone_size: .; cdr3_length: 15; cdr3_aa: CASSQVRPPPYGYTF; cdr3_nt: TGCGCCAGCAGCCAAGTCAGACCCCCACCCTATGGCTACACCTTC
j_call: TRBJ1-6; v_call: TRBV2; d_call: TRBD1; clone_size: .; cdr3_length: 17; cdr3_aa: CASSGGPGTGTGSPLHF; cdr3_nt: TGTGCCAGCAGTGGGGGTCCCGGGACAGGGACCGGTTCACCCCTCCACTTT
j_call: TRBJ1-1; v_call: TRBV6-5; d_call: .; clone_size: .; cdr3_length: 13; cdr3_aa: CASSYSGIREAFF; cdr3_nt: TGTGCCAGCAGTTACTCCGGGATTCGCGAAGCTTTCTTT
j_call: TRBJ1-2; v_call: TRBV6-1; d_call: .; clone_size: .; cdr3_length: 13; cdr3_aa: CASSDTAFGGYTF; cdr3_nt: TGTGCCAGCAGTGATACAGCATTCGGAGGCTACACCTTC
j_call: TRBJ1-1; v_call: TRBV10-1; d_call: .; clone_size: .; cdr3_length: 14; cdr3_aa: CASSIGEEGTEAFF; cdr3_nt: TGCGCCAGCAGTATAGGGGAGGAGGGCACTGAAGCTTTCTTT
j_call: TRBJ2-1; v_call: TRBV10-3; d_call: TRBD2; clone_size: .; cdr3_length: 16; cdr3_aa: CAISETLAGGHNEQFF; cdr3_nt: TGTGCCATCAGTGAGACTTTAGCGGGGGGGCATAATGAGCAGTTCTTC
j_call: TRBJ1-5; v_call: TRBV5-1; d_call: TRBD1; clone_size: .; cdr3_length: 16; cdr3_aa: CASSLAPGQSNQPQHF; cdr3_nt: TGCGCCAGCAGCTTGGCTCCGGGACAGAGCAATCAGCCCCAGCATTTT
j_call: TRBJ1-2; v_call: TRBV28; d_call: .; clone_size: .; cdr3_length: 14; cdr3_aa: CASSLRTVSSGYTF; cdr3_nt: TGTGCCAGCAGTTTACGGACAGTGAGTAGCGGCTACACCTTC
j_call: TRBJ2-1; v_call: TRBV5-1; d_call: .; clone_size: .; cdr3_length: 16; cdr3_aa: CASSPLRTSSYNEQFF; cdr3_nt: TGCGCCAGCAGCCCTCTCAGGACGAGCTCCTACAATGAGCAGTTCTTC
j_call: TRBJ1-5; v_call: TRBV10-3; d_call: TRBD1; clone_size: .; cdr3_length: 13; cdr3_aa: CAISGTGRQPQHF; cdr3_nt: TGTGCCATCAGTGGGACAGGGAGGCAGCCCCAGCATTTT
j_call: TRBJ1-2; v_call: TRBV3-1/TRBV3-2; d_call: .; clone_size: .; cdr3_length: 15; cdr3_aa: CASSQGGAGVNGYTF; cdr3_nt: TGTGCCAGCAGCCAAGGGGGCGCAGGGGTTAATGGCTACACCTTC
j_call: TRBJ1-3; v_call: TRBV4-1; d_call: .; clone_size: .; cdr3_length: 14; cdr3_aa: CASSTYDRGNTIYF; cdr3_nt: TGCGCCAGCAGCACCTACGACAGAGGAAACACCATATATTTT
j_call: TRBJ1-4; v_call: TRBV3-1/TRBV3-2; d_call: .; clone_size: .; cdr3_length: 16; cdr3_aa: CASSPWTDSLGEKLFF; cdr3_nt: TGTGCCAGCAGCCCCTGGACAGATAGCCTTGGAGAAAAACTGTTTTTT
j_call: TRBJ1-6; v_call: TRBV9; d_call: TRBD1; clone_size: .; cdr3_length: 16; cdr3_aa: CASSPGGTGLNSPLHF; cdr3_nt: TGTGCCAGCAGCCCCGGCGGGACAGGGCTTAATTCACCCCTCCACTTT
j_call: TRBJ2-3; v_call: TRBV19; d_call: .; clone_size: .; cdr3_length: 12; cdr3_aa: CASSLEPRAQYF; cdr3_nt: TGTGCCAGTAGTCTAGAACCCCGGGCGCAGTATTTT
j_call: TRBJ1-6; v_call: TRBV7-9; d_call: TRBD1; clone_size: .; cdr3_length: 15; cdr3_aa: CASEPLGQGTSPLHF; cdr3_nt: TGTGCCAGCGAACCCCTTGGACAGGGAACCTCACCCCTCCACTTT
j_call: TRBJ1-2; v_call: TRBV2; d_call: .; clone_size: .; cdr3_length: 11; cdr3_aa: CASSAGMWLTF; cdr3_nt: TGTGCCAGCAGCGCCGGGATGTGGTTAACCTTC
j_call: TRBJ1-1; v_call: TRBV2; d_call: TRBD1; clone_size: .; cdr3_length: 16; cdr3_aa: CASRPTDRGPNTEAFF; cdr3_nt: TGTGCCAGCAGGCCGACGGACAGGGGACCGAACACTGAAGCTTTCTTT
j_call: TRBJ2-7; v_call: TRBV28; d_call: TRBD2; clone_size: .; cdr3_length: 17; cdr3_aa: CASSWGGGDYTSYEQYF; cdr3_nt: TGTGCCAGCAGTTGGGGAGGTGGGGACTATACATCCTACGAGCAGTACTTC
j_call: TRBJ2-5; v_call: TRBV3-1/TRBV3-2; d_call: .; clone_size: .; cdr3_length: 15; cdr3_aa: CAGSQDWGGLGTQYF; cdr3_nt: TGTGCCGGCAGCCAAGATTGGGGCGGTCTGGGGACCCAGTACTTC
j_call: TRBJ2-1; v_call: TRBV24-1; d_call: .; clone_size: .; cdr3_length: 12; cdr3_aa: CATSGLADEQFF; cdr3_nt: TGTGCCACCAGCGGACTCGCCGATGAGCAGTTCTTC
j_call: TRBJ1-1; v_call: TRBV7-2; d_call: TRBD1; clone_size: once; cdr3_length: 14; cdr3_aa: CASSSGQWNTEAFF; cdr3_nt: TGTGCCAGCAGCTCGGGACAGTGGAACACTGAAGCTTTCTTT
j_call: TRBJ2-3; v_call: TRBV19; d_call: .; clone_size: .; cdr3_length: 15; cdr3_aa: CASTNPGVRADTQYF; cdr3_nt: TGTGCCAGTACAAACCCGGGGGTTAGGGCAGATACGCAGTATTTT
j_call: TRBJ1-1; v_call: TRBV11-2; d_call: .; clone_size: .; cdr3_length: 13; cdr3_aa: CASSFTGHSEAFF; cdr3_nt: TGTGCCAGCAGCTTCACAGGGCATTCTGAAGCTTTCTTT
j_call: TRBJ2-3; v_call: TRBV27; d_call: TRBD2; clone_size: .; cdr3_length: 15; cdr3_aa: CASRPSGGGTDTQYF; cdr3_nt: TGTGCCAGCAGGCCTAGCGGGGGGGGAACAGATACGCAGTATTTT
j_call: TRBJ2-1; v_call: TRBV19; d_call: TRBD1; clone_size: .; cdr3_length: 15; cdr3_aa: CASSIVGTGHLEQFF; cdr3_nt: TGTGCCAGTAGTATAGTAGGGACAGGTCACCTTGAGCAGTTCTTC
j_call: TRBJ2-7; v_call: TRBV9; d_call: TRBD1; clone_size: .; cdr3_length: 13; cdr3_aa: CASSVATGYEQYF; cdr3_nt: TGTGCCAGCAGCGTCGCGACAGGGTACGAGCAGTACTTC
j_call: TRBJ1-2; v_call: TRBV7-2; d_call: TRBD1; clone_size: .; cdr3_length: 13; cdr3_aa: CASSKGQGYGYTF; cdr3_nt: TGTGCCAGCAGCAAGGGACAGGGGTATGGCTACACCTTC
j_call: TRBJ2-7; v_call: TRBV27; d_call: .; clone_size: .; cdr3_length: 13; cdr3_aa: CASSPGGRYEQYF; cdr3_nt: TGTGCCAGCAGCCCGGGGGGCCGGTACGAGCAGTACTTC
j_call: TRBJ1-3; v_call: TRBV28; d_call: TRBD1; clone_size: .; cdr3_length: 16; cdr3_aa: CASSLGTGAPGNTIYF; cdr3_nt: TGTGCCAGCAGTTTGGGAACAGGGGCGCCGGGAAACACCATATATTTT
j_call: TRBJ2-1; v_call: TRBV5-4; d_call: .; clone_size: .; cdr3_length: 14; cdr3_aa: CASSSKDRFNEQFF; cdr3_nt: TGTGCCAGCAGCTCTAAAGACAGGTTCAATGAGCAGTTCTTC
j_call: TRBJ1-1; v_call: TRBV27; d_call: .; clone_size: .; cdr3_length: 14; cdr3_aa: CATRTRGFGTEAFF; cdr3_nt: TGTGCCACCAGAACGCGGGGGTTTGGGACTGAAGCTTTCTTT
j_call: TRBJ1-6; v_call: TRBV19; d_call: .; clone_size: once; cdr3_length: 14; cdr3_aa: CASSPTGGNSPLHF; cdr3_nt: TGTGCCAGTAGTCCGACAGGTGGTAATTCACCCCTCCACTTT
j_call: TRBJ1-2; v_call: TRBV6-5; d_call: TRBD1; clone_size: .; cdr3_length: 15; cdr3_aa: CASRGPQGQNYGYTF; cdr3_nt: TGTGCCAGCAGAGGCCCGCAGGGACAGAACTATGGCTACACCTTC
j_call: TRBJ1-2; v_call: TRBV18; d_call: .; clone_size: .; cdr3_length: 13; cdr3_aa: CASSADSSYGYTF; cdr3_nt: TGTGCCAGCTCAGCGGACAGTAGTTATGGCTACACCTTC